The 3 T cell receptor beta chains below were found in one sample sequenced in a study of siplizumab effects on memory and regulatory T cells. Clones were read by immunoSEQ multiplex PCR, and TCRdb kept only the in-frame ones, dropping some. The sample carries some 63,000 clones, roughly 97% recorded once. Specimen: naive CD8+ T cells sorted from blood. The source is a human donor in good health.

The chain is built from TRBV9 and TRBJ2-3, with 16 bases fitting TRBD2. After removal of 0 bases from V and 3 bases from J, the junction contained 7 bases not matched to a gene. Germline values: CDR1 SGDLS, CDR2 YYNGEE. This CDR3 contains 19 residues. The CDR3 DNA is TGTGCCAGCAGCGTAGAAGGGACTAGCGGGGGGGCTGGAACAGATACGCAGTATTTT. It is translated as CASSVEGTSGGAGTDTQYF.

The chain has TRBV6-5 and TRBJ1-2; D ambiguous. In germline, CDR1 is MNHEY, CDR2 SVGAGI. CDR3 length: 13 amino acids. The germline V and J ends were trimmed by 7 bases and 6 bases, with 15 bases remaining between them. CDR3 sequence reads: CASNSYDSNGYTF. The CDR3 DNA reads TGTGCCAGCAACAGCTATGACTCCAATGGCTACACCTTC.

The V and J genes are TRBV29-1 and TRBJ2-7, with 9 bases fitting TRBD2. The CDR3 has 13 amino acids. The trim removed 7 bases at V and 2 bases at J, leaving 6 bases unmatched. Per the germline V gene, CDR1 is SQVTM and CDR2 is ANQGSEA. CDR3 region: CSGWGGGAYEQYF. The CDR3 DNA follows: TGCAGCGGCTGGGGCGGGGGGGCCTACGAGCAGTACTTC.